Shown below are 32 T cell receptor beta chains from a single sample sequenced in a study of technical replicates of blood from several donors. Some clones are missing from TCRdb's copy, which holds only in-frame ones; the method was immunoSEQ multiplex PCR. The table has some 87,000 clones, about nine tenths seen once. The material sequenced was T cells isolated from PBMCs. These receptor sequences come from a human donor in good health.

This chain joins TRBV14 and TRBJ2-2, with D uncertain. This CDR3 has 14 amino acids. The V end was cut by 1 base, the J end by 6 bases, with 9 bases between. CDR1 is SGHDN and CDR2 is FVKESK in the germline V gene. This CDR3 reads CASSQVRGAGELFF. The CDR3 DNA sequence: TGTGCCAGCAGCCAAGTGAGAGGTGCCGGGGAGCTGTTTTTT.

CDR3 DNA: TGCGCCAGCAGCGATGTATGGGGCAACAATCAGCCCCAGCATTTT. It is translated as CASSDVWGNNQPQHF. The rearrangement joins TRBV4-3 to TRBJ1-5; tentative D call: TRBD1 (5 bases). The V end was cut by 5 bases, the J end by 3 bases, with 14 bases between. This CDR3 has 15 amino acids. Germline CDR1 reads LGHNA; CDR2 reads YSLEER.

The V and J genes are TRBV7-2 and TRBJ2-1; D gene ambiguous. The V gene's germline CDR1 is SGHTA and CDR2 FQGNSA. Trimming removed 3 bases from V and 5 bases from J, with 11 bases in between. This CDR3 has 14 residues. The CDR3 protein is CASSFSYANNEQFF. CDR3 nucleotide sequence: TGTGCCAGCAGCTTTTCCTATGCTAACAATGAGCAGTTCTTC.

This chain joins TRBV30 and TRBJ1-2; no reliable D call. The germline V and J ends were trimmed by 1 base and 5 bases, with 5 bases remaining between them. The CDR3 covers 11 residues. CDR1 is GTSNPN and CDR2 is SVGIG in the germline V gene (reference sequence). As DNA, the CDR3 is TGTGCCTGGAGTGGACTATATGGCTACACCTTC. It encodes CAWSGLYGYTF.

The chain has TRBV9 and TRBJ2-1; 9 nucleotides align to TRBD2. V shed 0 bases and J 6 bases; nucleotides not matched to a gene: 10. This CDR3 spans 17 amino acids. Germline CDR1 is SGDLS and CDR2 is YYNGEE. Here the CDR3 DNA reads TGTGCCAGCAGCGTAGCTGGTCTAGCGGGAAATTTCAATGAGCAGTTCTTC. Translated: CASSVAGLAGNFNEQFF.

The chain uses TRBV15 and TRBJ2-7; D unclear. Trimming cost V 8 bases and J 6 bases, with 8 bases left between them. The CDR3 has 10 residues. In germline, CDR1 is LNHNV, CDR2 YYDKDF (reference sequence). For the CDR3, the DNA is TGTGCCACCCCCCCTTGCGAGCAGTACTTC. Translation: CATPPCEQYF.

V and J are TRBV2 and TRBJ2-1, with TRBD2 matching over 13 bases. With 2 bases clipped from V and 7 bases from J, the junction kept 17 bases outside the gene matches. The CDR3 runs to 20 residues. From germline, CDR1 is SNHLY and CDR2 FYNNEI. CDR3 in DNA: TGTGCCAGCAGTGAATATTCGTCACTAGCGGGAGGGCGACGGCGAAATGAGCAGTTCTTC. Its translation is CASSEYSSLAGGRRRNEQFF.

The chain couples TRBV18 to TRBJ1-2; 9 positions agree with TRBD1. The CDR3 has 14 amino acids. Germline values: CDR1 KGHSH, CDR2 LQKENI. V lost 3 bases to trimming and J lost 3 bases; unmatched junction nucleotides: 2. CDR3 region: CASSPRQGDYGYTF. The CDR3 DNA sequence: TGTGCCAGCTCACCGCGACAGGGGGACTATGGCTACACCTTC.

The chain's CDR3 is CASSTLQGVGTEAFF. DNA for the CDR3: TGTGCCAGCAGCACCTTACAGGGTGTAGGCACTGAAGCTTTCTTT. The J gene is TRBJ1-1, the V gene TRBV5-5, with TRBD1 as a possible D gene (6 bases). The CDR3 has 15 residues. CDR1 is SGHKS, CDR2 YYEKEE, per germline (reference sequence). V lost 4 bases and J lost 4, with 17 bases in between.

The chain is built from TRBV27 and TRBJ2-7; D not resolved. Trimming cost V 7 bases and J 7 bases, with 23 bases left between them. Germline CDR1 is MNHEY and CDR2 is SMNVEV (reference sequence). The CDR3 sequence is 15 residues long. CDR3 amino acids: CASISFTGPRWEQYF. Here the CDR3 DNA reads TGTGCCAGCATCTCGTTTACGGGTCCTCGTTGGGAGCAGTACTTC.

The chain uses TRBV13 and TRBJ2-7; 11 bases fit TRBD2. Trimming cost V 5 bases and J 4 bases; bases outside gene matches: 7. In germline, CDR1 is PRHDT, CDR2 FYEKMQ (reference sequence). This CDR3 comprises 15 residues. The DNA of the CDR3 is TGTGCCAGCAGCCCCCTAGCGGGAGGCGGATACGAGCAGTACTTC. Its translation: CASSPLAGGGYEQYF.

This clone was found a few times. The rearrangement uses TRBV6-5 and TRBJ2-7; 9 positions match TRBD2. Trimming took 8 bases from V and 2 from J; bases not matched to a gene: 4. Germline CDR1 and CDR2: MNHEY and SVGAGI. The CDR3 extends over 13 amino acids. The CDR3 is CASLSSGTYEQYF. CDR3 bases: TGTGCCAGCTTGTCTAGCGGGACCTACGAGCAGTACTTC.

The chain couples TRBV11-2 to TRBJ2-3; no clear D gene. Trimming stripped 3 bases from V and 0 bases from J, with 13 bases between. The CDR3 spans 16 residues. In germline, CDR1 is SGHAT, CDR2 FQNNGV. CDR3 loop: CASSFFTISSTDTQYF. In DNA, the CDR3 is TGTGCCAGCAGCTTTTTCACTATTTCTAGCACAGATACGCAGTATTTT. The whole variable domain, remainder taken from reference TRBV11-2 and TRBJ2-3, is EAGVAQSPRYKIIEKRQSVAFWCNPISGHATLYWYQQILGQGPKLLIQFQNNGVVDDSQLPKDRFSAERLKGVDSTLKIQPAKLEDSAVYLCASSFFTISSTDTQYFGPGTRLTVL.

The chain carries TRBV9 and TRBJ2-1; 10 bases fit TRBD2. The CDR3 runs to 15 residues. J was trimmed by 4 bases and V by 3 bases; bases with no gene match: 4. Germline V gives CDR1 SGDLS, CDR2 YYNGEE. CDR3: CASSGTSGLYNEQFF. In nucleotides, the CDR3 is TGTGCCAGCAGCGGGACTAGCGGTCTATACAATGAGCAGTTCTTC.

The V and J genes are TRBV28 and TRBJ2-7; D is possibly TRBD1 (6 bases). CDR3 length: 12 residues. The germline V gene has CDR1 MDHEN and CDR2 SYDVKM. Trimming removed 6 bases at V and 3 bases at J, with 9 bases between. The CDR3, as DNA: TGTGCCAGCAGGGACAGTTACTACGAGCAGTACTTC. Translating it yields CASRDSYYEQYF.

The V and J genes are TRBV6-5 and TRBJ1-4; TRBD1 matches at 10 bases. This CDR3 has 14 residues. Trimming at V came to 4 bases and at J to 8 bases, leaving 4 bases not matched to a gene. Per germline, CDR1 MNHEY and CDR2 SVGAGI. This CDR3 is CASSWDRGEEKLFF. CDR3 DNA: TGTGCCAGCAGTTGGGACAGGGGCGAAGAAAAACTGTTTTTT.

The chain uses TRBV29-1 and TRBJ2-3; the D gene is possibly TRBD2 (6 bases). The germline gives CDR1 SQVTM, CDR2 ANQGSEA. The CDR3 has 15 residues. V lost 7 bases and J lost 7, with 24 bases in between. The chain's CDR3 is CSARPVVGRLNTQYF. The CDR3 nucleotides are TGCAGCGCCCGACCGGTAGTTGGGAGGTTGAATACGCAGTATTTT.

This clone came up once. This chain joins TRBV5-1 and TRBJ2-5, with unresolved D. V lost 1 base and J 5 bases, leaving 12 bases between the germline ends. This CDR3 has 14 residues. Germline V gene lookup returns CDR1 SGHRS and CDR2 YFSETQ. The CDR3 here is CASSLLPPEETQYF. In DNA, the CDR3 is TGCGCCAGCAGCTTGCTGCCCCCGGAGGAGACCCAGTACTTC.

This chain's CDR3 is CSVTQDAGATQYF. The CDR3 bases are TGCAGCGTTACACAGGATGCGGGGGCTACGCAGTATTTT. V gene TRBV29-1 combines with J gene TRBJ2-3; a weak D match, TRBD2 (7 bases). Trimming took off 5 bases at V and 8 bases at J, with 17 bases between the two ends. The CDR3 loop spans 13 amino acids. The V gene's germline CDR1 is SQVTM and CDR2 ANQGSEA.

The CDR3 bases are TGCAGCGTTGCCCGGACATCACCCTCTAGCACAGATACGCAGTATTTT. Its protein product is CSVARTSPSSTDTQYF. The rearrangement links TRBV29-1 to TRBJ2-3; TRBD1 is a possible D gene (5 bases). The CDR3 extends over 16 amino acids. Germline V gene lookup returns CDR1 SQVTM and CDR2 ANQGSEA. V dropped 4 bases and J dropped 0 bases, with 17 bases sitting between them.

The V and J genes are TRBV5-1 and TRBJ2-7; D remains unclear. Germline-derived CDR1 and CDR2 are SGHRS and YFSETQ. V was cut by 0 bases and J by 6 bases, with 4 bases left in between. The CDR3 is made up of 11 amino acids. The CDR3 here is CASSLGAEQYF. CDR3 nucleotide sequence: TGCGCCAGCAGCTTGGGAGCCGAGCAGTACTTC.

This clone was picked up one time. The chain employs TRBV11-3 and TRBJ1-1; D gene unclear. Germline CDR1 is SGHNT and CDR2 is YENEEA. V lost 1 base, J lost 0 bases, and 9 bases lay in between. The CDR3 loop spans 15 amino acids. CDR3 region: CASSLVGAMNTEAFF. In DNA form, the CDR3 reads TGTGCCAGCAGCTTAGTCGGAGCAATGAACACTGAAGCTTTCTTT.

The chain carries TRBV7-8 and TRBJ1-3; D ambiguous. Germline V lookup: CDR1 SGHVS, CDR2 FQNEAQ. V dropped 1 base and J dropped 3 bases, with 10 bases sitting between them. CDR3 length: 15 residues. CDR3 coding DNA: TGTGCCAGCAGCTTAGGGGCCTGGGTTGGAAACACCATATATTTT. It yields the protein CASSLGAWVGNTIYF.

This chain links TRBV7-8 with TRBJ1-2; TRBD1 matches at 8 bases. The CDR3 length is 14 residues. After removal of 1 base from V and 5 bases from J, the junction contained 3 bases not matched to a gene. Germline values: CDR1 SGHVS, CDR2 FQNEAQ. This CDR3 reads CASSLVQGVYGYTF. CDR3 sequence (DNA): TGTGCCAGCAGCTTAGTACAGGGGGTATATGGCTACACCTTC.

CDR3 residues: CAGKDKGFSGNTIYF. The DNA for the CDR3 is TGTGCCGGTAAAGATAAGGGGTTCTCTGGAAACACCATATATTTT. This chain links TRBV6-1 with TRBJ1-3, with D possibly TRBD1 on 5 matching bases. With 11 bases removed from V and 0 bases from J, the gap between germline ends came to 17 bases. CDR1 MNHNS and CDR2 SASEGT come from the germline V gene. This CDR3 has 15 amino acids.

V is TRBV4-1 and J is TRBJ1-4, with D unclear. The germline gives CDR1 MGHRA, CDR2 YSYEKL. This CDR3 is 14 amino acids long. Trimming stripped 0 bases from V and 8 bases from J, with 10 bases between. Here the CDR3 reads CASSQEGGEEKLFF. CDR3 sequence (DNA): TGCGCCAGCAGCCAAGAAGGCGGGGAGGAAAAACTGTTTTTT.

This clone appeared a few times. The chain recombines TRBV6-5 with TRBJ1-1; TRBD1 might be the D (6 bases). Trimming shortened V by 6 bases and J by 4 bases, and 12 bases separated the two germline ends. The CDR3 is 13 residues long. The germline CDR1 and CDR2 sequences are MNHEY and SVGAGI. The CDR3 nucleotides are TGTGCCAGCAGCCAAGGGACACTCACTGAAGCTTTCTTT. It yields the protein CASSQGTLTEAFF.

The rearrangement uses TRBV19 and TRBJ2-2; no firm D call. Germline values: CDR1 LNHDA, CDR2 SQIVND (reference sequence). The CDR3 extends over 15 amino acids. V lost 6 bases, J lost 0 bases, and 11 bases lay in between. The CDR3 nucleotides read TGTGCCAGTAGCCAGGTTTTGTCGAACACCGGGGAGCTGTTTTTT. Translated, it gives CASSQVLSNTGELFF.

The chain combines TRBV28 with TRBJ2-7; D call uncertain. The V end was cut by 1 base, the J end by 3 bases, with 4 bases between. This CDR3 comprises 12 residues. Germline V gives CDR1 MDHEN, CDR2 SYDVKM. DNA of the CDR3: TGTGCCAGCAGTTTATTAGTCTACGAGCAGTACTTC. Its translation is CASSLLVYEQYF.

The chain has TRBV2 and TRBJ1-5; D might be TRBD1 (5 bases). The CDR3 has 13 amino acids. The V gene's germline CDR1 is SNHLY and CDR2 FYNNEI. Between the trimmed V and J ends, which lost 6 bases and 4 bases, there was a span of 10 bases. The CDR3 reads CASRDIRNQPQHF. Here the CDR3 DNA reads TGTGCCAGCAGGGACATTCGGAATCAGCCCCAGCATTTT.

V usage is TRBV7-2 and J usage is TRBJ2-7; 10 nucleotides match TRBD2. Germline CDR1 is SGHTA and CDR2 is FQGNSA. V trimming: 5 bases; J trimming: 10 bases; junction bases outside the gene matches: 23. This CDR3 is 18 amino acids long. The CDR3 DNA follows: TGTGCCAGCAGCCCCCTTTCAATAGCGGGAGGCACTTCGAGTCCCCAGTACTTC. Translating it yields CASSPLSIAGGTSSPQYF.

The gene calls are TRBV30 and TRBJ2-7; TRBD2 aligns across 15 bases. CDR1 and CDR2 from the germline V gene are GTSNPN and SVGIG (reference sequence). Trimming cost V 4 bases and J 2 bases; bases outside gene matches: 12. This CDR3 has 18 amino acids. The CDR3 nucleotides are TGTGCCTGGACCCCTCGGGGACTAGCGGGAGGATTCCCCTACGAGCAGTACTTC. Protein sequence: CAWTPRGLAGGFPYEQYF.